This is a list of T cell receptor beta chains from one sample in a study of glioma-infiltrating T cells after dendritic cell vaccination. Generated by immunoSEQ multiplex PCR, the TCRdb table keeps only in-frame clones and is missing some. The sample shows tens of thousands of clones, over 75% of them seen only once. The sample consisted of blood, taken before dendritic cell vaccination. These receptors all come from a human donor with glioblastoma. The CDR3 runs from the conserved cysteine through the conserved F or W. The D gene is left open where the match is weak. Clone size appears in some rows only: once, few, many, or a class for an expanded clone.

CDR3aa: CASSFGGVPVHGYTF
CDR3nt: TGTGCCAGCAGTTTTGGAGGGGTGCCCGTCCATGGCTACACCTTC
d_gene: .
j_gene: TRBJ1-2
abundance: once
v_gene: TRBV27
len: 15

CDR3aa: CASSQVNGWNGNEQFF
CDR3nt: TGTGCCAGCAGCCAAGTGAACGGGTGGAACGGCAATGAGCAGTTCTTC
d_gene: .
j_gene: TRBJ2-1
abundance: .
v_gene: TRBV5-6
len: 16

CDR3aa: CASSPGQGTSGNTIYF
CDR3nt: TGTGCCAGCAGCCCGGGACAGGGGACCTCTGGAAACACCATATATTTT
d_gene: TRBD1
j_gene: TRBJ1-3
abundance: few
v_gene: TRBV9
len: 16

CDR3aa: CASSLGVRESSPLHF
CDR3nt: TGCGCCAGCAGCTTGGGTGTCAGGGAAAGTTCACCCCTCCACTTT
d_gene: .
j_gene: TRBJ1-6
abundance: .
v_gene: TRBV5-1
len: 15

CDR3aa: CASSVGGISNQPQHF
CDR3nt: TGTGCCAGCAGCGTAGGAGGGATTAGCAATCAGCCCCAGCATTTT
d_gene: .
j_gene: TRBJ1-5
abundance: .
v_gene: TRBV9
len: 15

CDR3aa: CAWSRSYGYTF
CDR3nt: TGTGCCTGGAGTCGGAGCTATGGCTACACCTTC
d_gene: .
j_gene: TRBJ1-2
abundance: .
v_gene: TRBV30
len: 11

CDR3aa: CASSRLGDMNTEAFF
CDR3nt: TGTGCCAGCAGCCGTCTGGGGGACATGAACACTGAAGCTTTCTTT
d_gene: .
j_gene: TRBJ1-1
abundance: few
v_gene: TRBV4-2
len: 15

CDR3aa: CASSEWQAQETQYF
CDR3nt: TGCGCCAGCAGTGAGTGGCAGGCACAAGAGACCCAGTACTTC
d_gene: .
j_gene: TRBJ2-5
abundance: .
v_gene: TRBV10-1
len: 14

CDR3aa: CASSLRERDTQYF
CDR3nt: TGCGCCAGCAGCTTAAGGGAGAGGGATACGCAGTATTTT
d_gene: .
j_gene: TRBJ2-3
abundance: .
v_gene: TRBV5-1
len: 13

CDR3aa: CATSRDSLTLHF
CDR3nt: TGTGCCACCAGCAGAGACAGTCTGACCCTCCACTTT
d_gene: .
j_gene: TRBJ1-6
abundance: .
v_gene: TRBV15
len: 12

CDR3aa: CASSLYLAGGPETQYF
CDR3nt: TGTGCCAGCAGTCTATACCTAGCGGGGGGGCCGGAGACCCAGTACTTC
d_gene: TRBD2
j_gene: TRBJ2-5
abundance: .
v_gene: TRBV7-9
len: 16

CDR3aa: CASSERGQRNEKLFF
CDR3nt: TGTGCCAGCAGCGAACGGGGACAACGGAATGAAAAACTGTTTTTT
d_gene: .
j_gene: TRBJ1-4
abundance: once
v_gene: TRBV7-8
len: 15

CDR3aa: CANAVAGGPDNEQFF
CDR3nt: TGCGCCAACGCTGTAGCGGGAGGGCCCGACAATGAGCAGTTCTTC
d_gene: TRBD2
j_gene: TRBJ2-1
abundance: .
v_gene: TRBV10-2
len: 15

CDR3aa: CASSFEGAKQPQHF
CDR3nt: TGTGCCAGTAGTTTTGAGGGGGCTAAGCAGCCCCAGCATTTT
d_gene: TRBD1
j_gene: TRBJ1-5
abundance: .
v_gene: TRBV19
len: 14

CDR3aa: CASRSRAQDEQYF
CDR3nt: TGTGCCAGCAGGTCCAGGGCTCAGGACGAGCAGTACTTC
d_gene: .
j_gene: TRBJ2-7
abundance: .
v_gene: TRBV5-4
len: 13

CDR3aa: CASSLLPSSGSNTEAFF
CDR3nt: TGCGCCAGCAGCCTCCTCCCGAGTTCGGGGTCGAACACTGAAGCTTTCTTT
d_gene: .
j_gene: TRBJ1-1
abundance: .
v_gene: TRBV4-1
len: 17

CDR3aa: CASTLGRGTNTGELFF
CDR3nt: TGTGCCAGCACTCTGGGTAGGGGGACGAACACCGGGGAGCTGTTTTTT
d_gene: .
j_gene: TRBJ2-2
abundance: .
v_gene: TRBV25-1
len: 16

CDR3aa: CASSLLVRANTGELFF
CDR3nt: TGTGCCAGCAGCTTGTTGGTCAGGGCGAACACCGGGGAGCTGTTTTTT
d_gene: .
j_gene: TRBJ2-2
abundance: .
v_gene: TRBV5-6
len: 16

CDR3aa: CSVAGVSGGSNTQYF
CDR3nt: TGCAGCGTTGCGGGCGTGAGCGGGGGGTCGAATACGCAGTATTTT
d_gene: TRBD2
j_gene: TRBJ2-3
abundance: .
v_gene: TRBV29-1
len: 15

CDR3aa: CASRATGGNEQFF
CDR3nt: TGTGCCAGCAGAGCTACGGGAGGGAATGAGCAGTTCTTC
d_gene: TRBD2
j_gene: TRBJ2-1
abundance: once
v_gene: TRBV14
len: 13

CDR3aa: CASGTDLNTEAFF
CDR3nt: TGTGCCAGCGGAACGGACTTGAACACTGAAGCTTTCTTT
d_gene: .
j_gene: TRBJ1-1
abundance: few
v_gene: TRBV2
len: 13

CDR3aa: CASRGASGSRETQYF
CDR3nt: TGCGCCAGCAGGGGGGCTAGCGGGAGCCGGGAGACCCAGTACTTC
d_gene: TRBD2
j_gene: TRBJ2-5
abundance: .
v_gene: TRBV5-1
len: 15

CDR3aa: CASRTRDSNSNQPQHF
CDR3nt: TGTGCCAGCAGAACCCGGGACAGCAATAGCAATCAGCCCCAGCATTTT
d_gene: TRBD1
j_gene: TRBJ1-5
abundance: .
v_gene: TRBV5-8
len: 16

CDR3aa: CASSLDGGGQPQHF
CDR3nt: TGCGCCAGCAGCTTGGACGGGGGAGGTCAGCCCCAGCATTTT
d_gene: .
j_gene: TRBJ1-5
abundance: few
v_gene: TRBV5-1
len: 14

CDR3aa: CASSYRADPRTGELFF
CDR3nt: TGTGCCAGCAGTTATAGAGCGGACCCGCGCACCGGGGAGCTGTTTTTT
d_gene: .
j_gene: TRBJ2-2
abundance: .
v_gene: TRBV6-5
len: 16

CDR3aa: CASNGGETGELFF
CDR3nt: TGTGCCAGCAATGGGGGCGAGACCGGGGAGCTGTTTTTT
d_gene: .
j_gene: TRBJ2-2
abundance: .
v_gene: TRBV6-5
len: 13

CDR3aa: CASSLGSSYNSPLHF
CDR3nt: TGCGCCAGCAGCTTGGGGAGCTCCTATAATTCACCCCTCCACTTT
d_gene: .
j_gene: TRBJ1-6
abundance: .
v_gene: TRBV5-1
len: 15

CDR3aa: CASSSTGLGRQETQYF
CDR3nt: TGCGCCAGCAGCTCCACAGGGCTAGGTCGGCAAGAGACCCAGTACTTC
d_gene: .
j_gene: TRBJ2-5
abundance: .
v_gene: TRBV5-1
len: 16

CDR3aa: CASSFDYRANYGYTF
CDR3nt: TGTGCCAGCAGCTTCGACTACAGGGCCAACTATGGCTACACCTTC
d_gene: .
j_gene: TRBJ1-2
abundance: .
v_gene: TRBV5-6
len: 15

CDR3aa: CASTQEGETQYF
CDR3nt: TGTGCCAGTACACAGGAGGGAGAGACCCAGTACTTC
d_gene: .
j_gene: TRBJ2-5
abundance: .
v_gene: TRBV19
len: 12

CDR3aa: CASSLKQGNGYGYTF
CDR3nt: TGTGCCAGCAGCTTAAAGCAGGGAAACGGCTATGGCTACACCTTC
d_gene: .
j_gene: TRBJ1-2
abundance: .
v_gene: TRBV11-2
len: 15

CDR3aa: CASSIKREKETQYF
CDR3nt: TGTGCCAGCAGTATCAAGCGGGAAAAAGAGACCCAGTACTTC
d_gene: TRBD2
j_gene: TRBJ2-5
abundance: .
v_gene: TRBV2
len: 14

CDR3aa: CASSVGQAYTEAFF
CDR3nt: TGTGCCAGCAGCGTCGGACAGGCCTACACTGAAGCTTTCTTT
d_gene: TRBD1
j_gene: TRBJ1-1
abundance: .
v_gene: TRBV6-5
len: 14

CDR3aa: CASSIGTGGNGELFF
CDR3nt: TGTGCCAGCAGCATAGGCACAGGGGGGAACGGGGAGCTGTTTTTT
d_gene: .
j_gene: TRBJ2-2
abundance: .
v_gene: TRBV21-1
len: 15

CDR3aa: CASRAGLAGGGELFF
CDR3nt: TGTGCCAGCAGGGCGGGACTAGCGGGGGGCGGGGAGCTGTTTTTT
d_gene: TRBD2
j_gene: TRBJ2-2
abundance: .
v_gene: TRBV6-5
len: 15

CDR3aa: CASSVGTSGFWEQFF
CDR3nt: TGTGCCAGCAGCGTAGGGACTAGCGGCTTTTGGGAGCAGTTCTTC
d_gene: TRBD2
j_gene: TRBJ2-1
abundance: few
v_gene: TRBV9
len: 15

CDR3aa: CASSEARSGYF
CDR3nt: TGTGCCAGCAGTGAAGCGCGCTCAGGGTACTTC
d_gene: .
j_gene: TRBJ2-5
abundance: .
v_gene: TRBV6-1
len: 11

CDR3aa: CASSRDRGRYTIYF
CDR3nt: TGTGCCAGCAGCCGTGACAGGGGCCGTTACACCATATATTTT
d_gene: TRBD1
j_gene: TRBJ1-3
abundance: few
v_gene: TRBV5-4
len: 14

CDR3aa: CASSEAGQGDNSPLHF
CDR3nt: TGTGCCAGCAGTGAAGCTGGGCAGGGGGATAATTCACCCCTCCACTTT
d_gene: TRBD1
j_gene: TRBJ1-6
abundance: once
v_gene: TRBV6-1
len: 16

CDR3aa: CASSSLDSRVESNEQFF
CDR3nt: TGTGCCAGCAGCTCACTGGACAGCCGGGTGGAAAGCAATGAGCAGTTCTTC
d_gene: .
j_gene: TRBJ2-1
abundance: .
v_gene: TRBV7-6
len: 17

CDR3aa: CAGKLLRVAKNIQYF
CDR3nt: TGTGCCGGCAAGCTTTTGCGGGTTGCCAAAAACATTCAGTACTTC
d_gene: .
j_gene: TRBJ2-4
abundance: .
v_gene: TRBV5-4
len: 15